These T cell receptor beta chains were read from a single sample in a study of blood T cell repertoires in COVID-19. TCRdb keeps only in-frame clones here, not all; method: immunoSEQ multiplex PCR. The table shows approximately 49,000 clones, with roughly 90% occurring only once. The specimen was peripheral blood. These receptors all come from a man in his fifties or sixties with active COVID-19. Both conserved end residues are part of each CDR3. D genes are given only for firm matches. Expanded clones are given a class, and other clones once, few, many or no size at all.

D: .
size: .
V: TRBV5-6
J: TRBJ2-5
CDR3: CASSLWGDSQYF
DNA: TGTGCCAGCAGTTTGTGGGGGGATTCCCAGTACTTC

D: .
size: .
V: TRBV14
J: TRBJ2-2
CDR3: CASSQDFGLFPTGELFF
DNA: TGTGCCAGCAGCCAAGATTTCGGACTCTTCCCCACCGGGGAGCTGTTTTTT

D: .
size: .
V: TRBV3-1/TRBV3-2
J: TRBJ2-2
CDR3: CASSQGGRTGELFF
DNA: TGTGCCAGCAGCCAAGGAGGGAGAACCGGGGAGCTGTTTTTT

D: TRBD2
size: .
V: TRBV7-2
J: TRBJ2-3
CDR3: CASSLRGGWGGTDTQYF
DNA: TGTGCCAGCAGCTTGCGGGGGGGTTGGGGTGGCACAGATACGCAGTATTTT

D: TRBD1
size: .
V: TRBV7-8
J: TRBJ1-5
CDR3: CASSVGTGKGNQPQHF
DNA: TGTGCCAGCAGCGTCGGGACAGGGAAGGGCAATCAGCCCCAGCATTTT

D: TRBD2
size: .
V: TRBV7-8
J: TRBJ2-2
CDR3: CASSLARLVSGRAGELFF
DNA: TGTGCCAGCAGCTTAGCGCGTTTGGTTAGCGGGAGGGCCGGGGAGCTGTTTTTT

D: TRBD2
size: .
V: TRBV6-1
J: TRBJ2-1
CDR3: CASSDYGLAGTNEQFF
DNA: TGTGCCAGCAGTGATTACGGACTAGCGGGTACCAATGAGCAGTTCTTC

D: .
size: .
V: TRBV7-3
J: TRBJ2-2
CDR3: CASSLNPGLNTGELFF
DNA: TGTGCCAGCAGCTTAAATCCGGGACTGAACACCGGGGAGCTGTTTTTT

D: TRBD1
size: .
V: TRBV5-4
J: TRBJ2-2
CDR3: CASSPGQGPGELFF
DNA: TGTGCCAGCAGCCCAGGACAGGGGCCCGGGGAGCTGTTTTTT

D: .
size: .
V: TRBV9
J: TRBJ2-3
CDR3: CASSVDRSGPSDTQYF
DNA: TGTGCCAGCAGCGTAGATCGGAGCGGGCCCTCAGATACGCAGTATTTT

D: TRBD2
size: .
V: TRBV2
J: TRBJ2-3
CDR3: CASSSGTSDHTQYF
DNA: TGTGCCAGCAGTAGCGGGACTAGCGATCATACGCAGTATTTT

D: .
size: .
V: TRBV19
J: TRBJ1-2
CDR3: CASSIGGNGYTF
DNA: TGTGCCAGTAGTATCGGGGGGAATGGCTACACCTTC

D: .
size: .
V: TRBV5-1
J: TRBJ1-2
CDR3: CASSEQAPYGYTF
DNA: TGCGCCAGCAGCGAACAGGCCCCGTATGGCTACACCTTC

D: .
size: .
V: TRBV7-2
J: TRBJ2-1
CDR3: CASSTYQDEQFF
DNA: TGTGCCAGCAGCACATATCAGGATGAGCAGTTCTTC

D: .
size: .
V: TRBV5-5
J: TRBJ1-2
CDR3: CASEAAPNYGYTF
DNA: TGTGCCAGCGAAGCTGCGCCTAACTATGGCTACACCTTC

D: TRBD1
size: .
V: TRBV27
J: TRBJ1-1
CDR3: CASSFWTGGPYEAFF
DNA: TGTGCCAGCAGTTTTTGGACAGGGGGCCCGTATGAAGCTTTCTTT

D: .
size: .
V: TRBV5-4
J: TRBJ1-1
CDR3: CASSSGQNTEAFF
DNA: TGTGCCAGCAGCTCGGGACAGAACACTGAAGCTTTCTTT

D: .
size: .
V: TRBV10-3
J: TRBJ1-1
CDR3: CAISEGLSFNTEAFF
DNA: TGTGCCATCAGTGAGGGGCTCAGTTTTAACACTGAAGCTTTCTTT

D: .
size: once
V: TRBV19
J: TRBJ1-5
CDR3: CASQAREISNQPQHF
DNA: TGTGCCAGCCAAGCTCGGGAGATTAGCAATCAGCCCCAGCATTTT

D: TRBD1
size: .
V: TRBV2
J: TRBJ2-1
CDR3: CASSDRPTGGVFSYNEQFF
DNA: TGTGCCAGCAGTGACCGCCCTACAGGGGGCGTTTTCTCCTACAATGAGCAGTTCTTC

D: TRBD2
size: .
V: TRBV29-1
J: TRBJ2-1
CDR3: CSVEVAGGRNEQFF
DNA: TGCAGCGTTGAAGTAGCGGGGGGGCGCAATGAGCAGTTCTTC

D: .
size: once
V: TRBV7-3
J: TRBJ2-3
CDR3: CASSSGRVEDTQYF
DNA: TGTGCCAGCAGCTCGGGTCGAGTGGAAGATACGCAGTATTTT

D: .
size: .
V: TRBV5-1
J: TRBJ2-3
CDR3: CASSGPSETDTQYF
DNA: TGCGCCAGCAGCGGCCCTAGCGAGACAGATACGCAGTATTTT

D: .
size: .
V: TRBV2
J: TRBJ1-4
CDR3: CASSEGEKLFF
DNA: TGTGCCAGCAGTGAGGGCGAAAAACTGTTTTTT

D: TRBD1
size: .
V: TRBV5-1
J: TRBJ1-1
CDR3: CASSWDRMNTEAFF
DNA: TGCGCCAGCAGCTGGGACAGAATGAACACTGAAGCTTTCTTT

D: .
size: few
V: TRBV19
J: TRBJ2-7
CDR3: CASSISRDPSYEQYF
DNA: TGTGCCAGTAGTATTTCGAGGGATCCCTCCTACGAGCAGTACTTC

D: TRBD2
size: .
V: TRBV2
J: TRBJ2-1
CDR3: CASWTSGGSGEQFF
DNA: TGTGCCTCCTGGACTAGCGGGGGTTCCGGGGAGCAGTTCTTC

D: .
size: .
V: TRBV29-1
J: TRBJ2-5
CDR3: CSVVPVQETQYF
DNA: TGCAGCGTTGTGCCAGTCCAAGAGACCCAGTACTTC

D: TRBD2
size: .
V: TRBV7-6
J: TRBJ2-5
CDR3: CASSASGGLTSFRGETQYF
DNA: TGTGCCAGCAGCGCTAGCGGGGGGCTGACTTCATTCAGGGGGGAGACCCAGTACTTC

D: .
size: .
V: TRBV5-6
J: TRBJ2-3
CDR3: CASMLDRDTQYF
DNA: TGTGCCAGCATGTTAGACAGAGATACGCAGTATTTT

D: .
size: .
V: TRBV7-9
J: TRBJ2-1
CDR3: CASSPLMGPLSEQFF
DNA: TGTGCCAGCAGCCCCCTAATGGGCCCGCTTTCTGAGCAGTTCTTC

D: TRBD2
size: .
V: TRBV19
J: TRBJ2-3
CDR3: CASSGTSGGSSTDTQYF
DNA: TGTGCCAGTAGCGGGACTAGCGGGGGTTCTAGCACAGATACGCAGTATTTT

D: .
size: .
V: TRBV5-5
J: TRBJ1-6
CDR3: CASSLAVGYGSSYNSPLHF
DNA: TGTGCCAGCAGCTTGGCCGTCGGCTACGGGAGCTCCTATAATTCACCCCTCCACTTT

D: .
size: .
V: TRBV5-4
J: TRBJ2-2
CDR3: CASSLNPVPGELFF
DNA: TGTGCCAGCAGCCTAAATCCGGTTCCCGGGGAGCTGTTTTTT

D: .
size: .
V: TRBV9
J: TRBJ1-5
CDR3: CASSPSPSSYPQHF
DNA: TGTGCCAGCAGCCCTTCTCCCTCGAGCTACCCCCAGCATTTT

D: TRBD2
size: .
V: TRBV14
J: TRBJ2-1
CDR3: CASSPPSGRAREQFF
DNA: TGTGCCAGCAGCCCGCCTAGCGGGAGGGCCCGAGAGCAGTTCTTC

D: TRBD2
size: .
V: TRBV9
J: TRBJ2-1
CDR3: CASSVDPAGSYNEQFF
DNA: TGTGCCAGCAGCGTAGATCCAGCGGGGAGCTACAATGAGCAGTTCTTC

D: .
size: .
V: TRBV5-1
J: TRBJ1-1
CDR3: CASRFSQPMNTEAFF
DNA: TGCGCCAGCAGATTTTCACAGCCGATGAACACTGAAGCTTTCTTT

D: .
size: medium-sized
V: TRBV7-9
J: TRBJ2-7
CDR3: CASSPVTDYEQYF
DNA: TGTGCCAGCAGCCCGGTCACAGACTACGAGCAGTACTTC

D: TRBD2
size: .
V: TRBV5-5
J: TRBJ2-3
CDR3: CASSLWGLAGGRNTDTQYF
DNA: TGTGCCAGCAGCTTGTGGGGACTAGCGGGAGGACGAAACACAGATACGCAGTATTTT

D: .
size: .
V: TRBV7-3
J: TRBJ1-4
CDR3: CASNTSFVVEGCRVGFEKLFF
DNA: TGTGCCAGCAACACCTCTTTTGTGGTGGAGGGCTGCCGGGTGGGTTTCGAAAAACTGTTTTTT

D: .
size: .
V: TRBV7-2
J: TRBJ1-2
CDR3: CASSLVDSYGYTF
DNA: TGTGCCAGCAGCTTAGTAGACAGCTATGGCTACACCTTC

D: TRBD2
size: .
V: TRBV3-1/TRBV3-2
J: TRBJ2-5
CDR3: CASSQILAGAGETQYF
DNA: TGTGCCAGCAGCCAAATACTAGCGGGGGCAGGAGAGACCCAGTACTTC